This T cell receptor (beta chain) was recovered during a study of T cell changes during pregnancy in multiple sclerosis. Profiled with immunoSEQ multiplex PCR; TCRdb holds only in-frame clones, not every one. The profile covers approximately 44,000 clones, with about 90% appearing a single time and roughly 0.49% taken by the ten largest. Germline V CDR1 and CDR2: MNHEY, SVGAGI. CDR3 size: 14 residues. Germline trimming cut 6 bases from V and 2 bases from J; bases unmatched to any gene: 6. The origin of this receptor is a female donor with multiple sclerosis, enrolled in a pregnancy study. Sequenced material: CD4+ T cells from peripheral blood mononuclear cells, taken in the third trimester of pregnancy. The rearrangement uses TRBV6-5 and TRBJ2-7, with 8 bases that match TRBD2. The DNA of the CDR3 is TGTGCCAGCAGCTTGGGAGCGGGAGCCTACGAGCAGTACTTC. Protein product: CASSLGAGAYEQYF.